This TCR beta chain was sequenced for a study of response to subunit inactivated influenza vaccine. General observations from the study: There was a suggestion from the authors that each seasonal influenza vaccination recruits few new T cells.

This clonotype was recorded many times. Its antigen is unidentified. In TCRdb, the RT-PCR reads were re-called with MiXCR into one record per CDR3 protein. Of 600,000 to 850,000 distinct CDR3 sequences listed, 13% to 15% are singletons. From germline, CDR1 is DFQATT and CDR2 SNEGSKA (reference sequence). The CDR3 covers 12 residues. V dropped 6 bases and J dropped 4 bases, with 11 bases sitting between them. The material sequenced was PBMCs from blood, taken less than 15 days before vaccination. The chain carries TRBV20-1 and TRBJ2-3; D may be TRBD2 (6 bases). The sequence came from a man in his fifties or sixties who received an inactivated influenza vaccine. The CDR3 spells CSAPRESDTQYF. In DNA, the CDR3 is TGCAGTGCCCCTCGGGAGTCAGATACGCAGTATTTT.